The 19 T cell receptor beta chains in this list originate from one sample, sequenced in a study of spatial heterogeneity in lung cancer (dated by TCRdb to about 2019). Libraries came from 5' RACE. These reads were obtained on a NextSeq 500. TCRdb reworked the public reads: Q25 trimming with fastp, MiXCR clone assembly, productive beta chains retained. Identical CDR3 protein sequences are pooled into one entry, listed with their most common genes and DNA. Across this sample there are more than 80,000 distinct CDR3 sequences, with about 12% seen only once. Clones ranked in the top ten supply under 50% of the sample. In light of the paper, this sample's time point label describes: sample taken at primary tumor resection. TCR sequencing used whole RNA extracted from tumor and nontumor lung tissue, or from cryopreserved PBMC samples, without cell sorting. The sample in question was PBMCs, obtained at surgery. These receptors were taken from a male donor with early-stage non-small cell lung cancer.

This clonotype came up a few times. The chain carries TRBV6-6 and TRBJ2-3; D is ambiguous. Trimming removed 6 bases from V and 3 bases from J, with 10 bases in between. This CDR3 spans 13 amino acids. Germline V gene data show CDR1 as MNHNY and CDR2 as SVGAGI (reference sequence). CDR3 amino acids: CASRRDPTDTQYF. CDR3 sequence (DNA): TGTGCCAGCAGGCGCGACCCAACAGATACGCAGTATTTT.

This clonotype appeared many times. The chain links TRBV6-6 to TRBJ1-4; D is undetermined. The CDR3 length is 12 residues. Trimming removed 5 bases at V and 8 bases at J, with 9 bases between. In germline, CDR1 is MNHNY, CDR2 SVGAGI (reference sequence). This CDR3 is CASSTYGEKLFF. The CDR3 coding sequence is TGTGCCAGCAGTACCTATGGAGAAAAACTGTTTTTT.

The rearrangement links TRBV12-3 or TRBV12-4 to TRBJ1-1; TRBD1 might be the D (6 bases). The CDR3 is 15 residues long. Trimming took 3 bases from V and 4 from J, leaving 15 bases between them. The CDR3 nucleotides read TGTGCCAGCAGTTTTACAGGGCTTTTGGGCACTGAAGCTTTCTTT. As protein: CASSFTGLLGTEAFF.

This clonotype was counted a few times. The rearrangement joins TRBV7-2 to TRBJ1-6; maybe TRBD1 (5 bases). The CDR3 length is 14 residues. The ends were cut back, 6 bases at V and 7 bases at J, with 13 bases in the middle. Germline V gene lookup returns CDR1 SGHTA and CDR2 FQGNSA. As DNA, the CDR3 is TGTGCCAGCAGGCCGGGACGGCCCAATTCACCCCTCCACTTT. Translated, it gives CASRPGRPNSPLHF.

Concerning this clonotype: A junction end diverges from the germline sequence, so it may reflect a read error. V and J are TRBV24-1 and TRBJ2-1; D not resolved. Germline V gives CDR1 KGHDR, CDR2 SFDVKD. This CDR3 comprises 13 residues. CDR3 in amino acids: CATMPPLRNEQFF. The CDR3 DNA sequence: TGTGCGACCATGCCCCCCTTGCGAAATGAGCAGTTCTTC.

The chain uses TRBV7-9 and TRBJ1-1; D unresolved. Germline CDR1 is SEHNR and CDR2 is FQNEAQ (reference sequence). The CDR3 spans 14 residues. Trimming took off 2 bases at V and 1 base at J, with 8 bases between the two ends. In nucleotides, the CDR3 is TGTGCCAGCAGCTTAAATTTTAGGAACACTGAAGCTTTCTTT. This codes for CASSLNFRNTEAFF.

The V gene is TRBV6-6, the J gene TRBJ2-5; TRBD2 matches at 9 bases. The CDR3 runs to 16 residues. CDR1 and CDR2 from the germline V gene are MNHNY and SVGAGI (reference sequence). J was trimmed by 1 base and V by 6 bases; bases with no gene match: 9. The CDR3 DNA follows: TGTGCCAGCAGCCCTCCCCTAGCGGGGATCCAAGAGACCCAGTACTTC. Translation gives CASSPPLAGIQETQYF.

This clonotype was detected a few times. The rearrangement uses TRBV28 and TRBJ2-3; 7 nucleotides match TRBD2. Germline V gene sequence: CDR1 MDHEN, CDR2 SYDVKM. The V segment lost 6 bases and the J segment 4 bases; nucleotides outside the gene matches: 10. The CDR3 consists of 15 residues. Written as DNA, the CDR3 is TGTGCCAGCAGCCGGAGCGGGAACCGGGCAGATACGCAGTATTTT. The encoded protein is CASSRSGNRADTQYF.

In its sample, this clonotype was seen many times. V is TRBV3-1 and J is TRBJ1-2; the D is unclear. This CDR3 region has 18 residues. Germline loops: CDR1 LGHDT, CDR2 YNNKEL (reference sequence). Trimming stripped 0 bases from V and 5 bases from J, with 22 bases between. CDR3 coding DNA: TGTGCCAGCAGCCAAGATCTTGTGGCAGGTTCTCGGGGATATGGCTACACCTTC. It is translated as CASSQDLVAGSRGYGYTF. The full variable domain, rest sourced from reference TRBV3-1 and TRBJ1-2, is DTAVSQTPKYLVTQMGNDKSIKCEQNLGHDTMYWYKQDSKKFLKIMFSYNNKELIINETVPNRFSPKSPDKAHLNLHINSLELGDSAVYFCASSQDLVAGSRGYGYTFGSGTRLTVV.

This clonotype was observed at least ten times. The chain carries TRBV28 and TRBJ2-7, with 10 positions matching TRBD2. Trimming at V came to 8 bases and at J to 3 bases, leaving 16 bases not matched to a gene. Per the germline V gene, CDR1 is MDHEN and CDR2 is SYDVKM. The CDR3 sequence is 17 residues long. CDR3 sequence: CASRRTLTSGLSYEQYF. The CDR3 DNA follows: TGTGCCAGCCGAAGAACCTTGACTAGCGGGTTGAGCTACGAGCAGTACTTC. Variable domain in full (rest from reference TRBV28 and TRBJ2-7): DVKVTQSSRYLVKRTGEKVFLECVQDMDHENMFWYRQDPGLGLRLIYFSYDVKMKEKGDIPEGYSVSREKKERFSLILESASTNQTSMYLCASRRTLTSGLSYEQYFGPGTRLTVT.

This clonotype was recorded at least ten times. V is TRBV10-1 and J is TRBJ1-1; TRBD1 might be the D (5 bases). V lost 0 bases to trimming and J lost 7 bases, with 6 bases between them. The CDR3 has 12 residues. The germline gives CDR1 WNHNN, CDR2 SYGVQD (reference sequence). The CDR3 DNA is TGCGCCAGCAGTGAGTCCACAGGTGAAGCTTTCTTT. It is translated as CASSESTGEAFF.

This rearrangement joins TRBV3-1 to TRBJ1-1; D unclear. Trimming shortened V by 8 bases and J by 5 bases, and 27 bases separated the two germline ends. Germline-derived CDR1 and CDR2 are LGHDT and YNNKEL (reference sequence). This CDR3 contains 17 residues. Here the CDR3 reads CASLFVPPTVRRTEAFF. The DNA for the CDR3 is TGTGCCAGCCTTTTTGTTCCACCGACCGTCAGACGAACTGAAGCTTTCTTT.

This clonotype has a count of ten or more. The V and J genes are TRBV5-1 and TRBJ2-3; unclear D gene. This CDR3 is 15 amino acids long. The V end lost 3 bases, the J end lost 1 base, and 12 bases lay between the germline ends. Germline values: CDR1 SGHRS, CDR2 YFSETQ. CDR3 DNA: TGCGCCAGCAGCTCCCAGGCCCACGGCACAGATACGCAGTATTTT. Protein sequence: CASSSQAHGTDTQYF.

This chain uses TRBV5-1 with TRBJ2-1; no clear D gene. The CDR3 is 15 amino acids. The germline gives CDR1 SGHRS, CDR2 YFSETQ. Trimming took off 1 base at V and 0 bases at J, with 8 bases between the two ends. CDR3 nucleotide sequence: TGCGCCAGCAGCTTGACTCTCAGCTCCTACAATGAGCAGTTCTTC. This gives the protein CASSLTLSSYNEQFF. The full variable domain, its missing parts supplied by reference TRBV5-1 and TRBJ2-1, is KAGVTQTPRYLIKTRGQQVTLSCSPISGHRSVSWYQQTPGQGLQFLFEYFSETQRNKGNFPGRFSGRQFSNSRSEMNVSTLELGDSALYLCASSLTLSSYNEQFFGPGTRLTVL.

This clonotype occurred many times. The chain combines TRBV7-8 with TRBJ2-2; tentative D call: TRBD1 (6 bases). The germline V gene has CDR1 SGHVS and CDR2 FQNEAQ. There are 13 residues in the CDR3. V lost 6 bases and J 5 bases, leaving 10 bases between the germline ends. The CDR3 protein is CASRTGATGELFF. The CDR3 DNA is TGTGCCAGCAGGACAGGAGCGACCGGGGAGCTGTTTTTT.

This clonotype was seen a handful of times. In DNA form, the CDR3 reads TGTGCCAGTAATCCGGGCAGACGCAATCAGCCCCAGCATTTT. Its translation: CASNPGRRNQPQHF. The genes are TRBV19 and TRBJ1-5; no reliable D call. The CDR3 is 14 residues long. Trimming shortened V by 7 bases and J by 2 bases, and 12 bases separated the two germline ends. Germline V lookup: CDR1 LNHDA, CDR2 SQIVND (reference sequence).

The rearrangement links TRBV18 to TRBJ1-1; D uncertain. Germline V gene data show CDR1 as KGHSH and CDR2 as LQKENI. V was clipped by 3 bases and J by 1 base, with 6 bases between them. CDR3 length equals 13 residues. The CDR3 DNA is TGTGCCAGCTCACCGGACGGGAACACTGAAGCTTTCTTT. Protein sequence: CASSPDGNTEAFF.

This sequence joins TRBV5-1 and TRBJ2-7; TRBD1 is a possible D gene (6 bases). This CDR3 has 12 amino acids. Trimming stripped 4 bases from V and 3 bases from J, with 8 bases between. CDR1 and CDR2 from the germline V gene are SGHRS and YFSETQ. The CDR3 DNA follows: TGCGCCAGCAGCGGGACACACTACGAGCAGTACTTC. Translated, it gives CASSGTHYEQYF.

The J gene is TRBJ2-3, the V gene TRBV20-1, with TRBD2 identical over 7 bases. Germline V gene lookup returns CDR1 DFQATT and CDR2 SNEGSKA (reference sequence). The CDR3 contains 13 residues. V dropped 5 bases and J dropped 0; count of bases not matched to a gene: 2. The CDR3 DNA follows: TGCAGTGCTCCTAGCGGTAGCACAGATACGCAGTATTTT. Residues: CSAPSGSTDTQYF.